The 26 T cell receptor beta chains below all came from one sample that was sequenced in a study of T cells after yellow fever vaccination. One entry per CDR3 protein, called by TCRdb with MiXCR from the 5' RACE reads. The table has hundreds of thousands of distinct CDR3 sequences, around 3.6% seen once; the top ten hold around 22%. The specimen comprised PBMCs, sampled on the day of the yellow fever booster vaccination. The receptors derive from a man in his late teens or twenties who received the YFV17D yellow fever vaccine.

The chain is built from TRBV6-2 or TRBV6-3 and TRBJ1-1; unclear D gene. Deletions cut 7 bases from V and 4 bases from J, with 13 bases between. Germline V gene data show CDR1 as MNHEY and CDR2 as SVGEGT. The CDR3 sequence is 13 residues long. The CDR3: CASNTNWGTEAFF. CDR3 DNA: TGTGCCAGCAACACCAACTGGGGCACTGAAGCTTTCTTT.

CDR3 DNA sequence: TGTGCCAGCAGTTATTACCGGGACAGGGCTGCTGAAGCTTTCTTT. Amino acids: CASSYYRDRAAEAFF. The chain employs TRBV6-6 and TRBJ1-1; 9 nucleotides align to TRBD1. This CDR3 is 15 amino acids long. The V and J ends lost 3 bases and 6 bases, in that order; junction bases with no gene match: 8. Germline values: CDR1 MNHNY, CDR2 SVGAGI (reference sequence).

This clonotype has ten or more counts. The chain joins TRBV5-1 to TRBJ2-5, with a tentative D call TRBD1 (5 bases). The CDR3 extends over 15 amino acids. Germline lookup yields CDR1 SGHRS and CDR2 YFSETQ. V lost 4 bases, J lost 4 bases, and 17 bases lay in between. CDR3 DNA: TGCGCCAGCAGCCGAACCAGGGTAGAGGTAGAGACCCAGTACTTC. This translates into CASSRTRVEVETQYF.

This clonotype occurred a few times. V and J are TRBV4-2 and TRBJ2-5, with a possible D match to TRBD2 (6 bases). Looked up from germline, CDR1 is LGHNA and CDR2 is YNFKEQ. Trimming removed 4 bases at V and 4 bases at J, with 16 bases between. This CDR3 is 15 amino acids long. The CDR3 DNA is TGTGCCAGCAGCCGAGATGCGGTCGGGGGAGAGACCCAGTACTTC. Its translation: CASSRDAVGGETQYF.

The chain has TRBV5-6 and TRBJ2-2; weak D call: TRBD1 (6 bases). The CDR3 is made up of 16 amino acids. CDR1 and CDR2 (germline): SGHDT, YYEEEE. Between the trimmed V and J ends, which lost 0 bases and 2 bases, there was a span of 11 bases. The CDR3 protein is CASSLGQVGNTGELFF. DNA of the CDR3: TGTGCCAGCAGCTTGGGACAGGTGGGAAACACCGGGGAGCTGTTTTTT.

The chain employs TRBV7-2 and TRBJ2-1; D uncertain. The germline V gene encodes CDR1 SGHTA and CDR2 FQGNSA. This CDR3 is built from 12 residues. The V gene lost 5 bases and the J gene lost 7 bases, with 9 bases spanning the gap. Here the CDR3 reads CASSVNRNEQFF. The CDR3 nucleotides are TGTGCCAGCAGCGTGAACCGGAATGAGCAGTTCTTC.

The chain links TRBV28 to TRBJ1-2, with TRBD1 as a possible D gene (5 bases). In germline, CDR1 is MDHEN, CDR2 SYDVKM. There are 17 residues in the CDR3. V shed 5 bases and J shed 2 bases, with 21 bases lying between them. The CDR3 here is CASSAAQALERNYGYTF. Here the CDR3 DNA reads TGTGCCAGCAGTGCCGCACAGGCCTTGGAACGAAACTATGGCTACACCTTC.

Ten or more counts support this clonotype. The chain combines TRBV6-1 with TRBJ2-1; 13 bases fit TRBD2. The CDR3 is made up of 16 amino acids. Germline V gives CDR1 MNHNS, CDR2 SASEGT. After removal of 5 bases from V and 10 bases from J, the junction contained 11 bases not matched to a gene. The CDR3 DNA reads as TGTGCCAGCAGTAACGGACTAGCGGGGGACCCGTGGGAGCAGTTCTTC. Translated, it gives CASSNGLAGDPWEQFF.

The chain has TRBV11-2 and TRBJ1-2, with 7 positions matching TRBD1. V shed 6 bases and J 8 bases; nucleotides not matched to a gene: 18. Per the germline V gene, CDR1 is SGHAT and CDR2 is FQNNGV. This CDR3 has 16 amino acids. The CDR3, as DNA: TGTGCCAGCAGTCAATCCGGGACAGCGTTATGGTCGGGCTACACCTTC. It encodes CASSQSGTALWSGYTF.

This clonotype was counted a few times. The CDR3, as DNA: TGTGCCAGCAGCTTCGGGACAGGGGAAGAGACCCAGTACTTC. It yields the protein CASSFGTGEETQYF. The chain combines TRBV5-4 with TRBJ2-5, with TRBD1 matching over 10 bases. The CDR3 loop spans 14 amino acids. Germline V gene data show CDR1 as SGHNT and CDR2 as YYREEE (reference sequence). V lost 2 bases, J lost 3 bases, and 1 base stayed unmatched.

This clonotype occurred a few times. The rearrangement joins TRBV7-2 to TRBJ1-3; D uncertain. With 3 bases removed from V and 1 base from J, the gap between germline ends came to 13 bases. The V gene's germline CDR1 is SGHTA and CDR2 FQGNSA. This CDR3 spans 16 amino acids. The CDR3 DNA is TGTGCCAGCAGCTTCGTGGCGGGCTTATCTGGAAACACCATATATTTT. Encoded protein: CASSFVAGLSGNTIYF.

This sequence joins TRBV7-2 and TRBJ2-1, with TRBD2 matching over 9 bases. The trim removed 1 base at V and 9 bases at J, leaving 7 bases unmatched. Germline V lookup: CDR1 SGHTA, CDR2 FQGNSA. The CDR3 has 15 residues. This CDR3 reads CASSLDSGGFGEQFF. As DNA, the CDR3 is TGTGCCAGCAGCTTAGACAGCGGGGGGTTTGGTGAGCAGTTCTTC.

This clonotype was detected only a few times. The chain joins TRBV5-1 to TRBJ2-7; 8 positions match TRBD2. The CDR3 consists of 13 residues. The germline V gene encodes CDR1 SGHRS and CDR2 YFSETQ. Losses at the gene ends were 5 bases for V and 6 bases for J; bases not matched to a gene: 7. CDR3 nucleotides: TGCGCCAGCAGATCCCCGGGGGGGACCGAGCAGTACTTC. It translates to CASRSPGGTEQYF.

The genes are TRBV25-1 and TRBJ1-5, with D maybe TRBD1 (6 bases). The CDR3 extends over 14 amino acids. Germline CDR1 reads MGHDK; CDR2 reads SYGVNS. Trimming removed 3 bases at V and 6 bases at J, with 12 bases between. CDR3 sequence: CASSEGRRGQPQHF. The CDR3 DNA reads TGTGCCAGCAGTGAGGGGCGCAGGGGTCAGCCCCAGCATTTT.

This clonotype was recorded many times. The rearrangement joins TRBV24-1 to TRBJ2-3; 9 nucleotides match TRBD1. The CDR3 is 15 amino acids. From germline, CDR1 is KGHDR and CDR2 SFDVKD. V dropped 9 bases and J dropped 3; count of bases not matched to a gene: 9. CDR3 sequence: CATGLGQGRTDTQYF. Here the CDR3 DNA reads TGTGCCACCGGGCTGGGACAGGGAAGGACAGATACGCAGTATTTT.

This clonotype showed up many times. The chain employs TRBV3-1 and TRBJ2-3; D possibly corresponds to TRBD2 (7 bases). This CDR3 has 16 residues. V was pared by 0 bases and J by 5 bases, with 15 bases between. The germline gives CDR1 LGHDT, CDR2 YNNKEL (reference sequence). The DNA for the CDR3 is TGTGCCAGCAGCCAAGATGGGGGGGGCCGGATAGATACGCAGTATTTT. This translates into CASSQDGGGRIDTQYF.

The genes are TRBV6-5 and TRBJ1-2, with D unclear. There are 12 residues in the CDR3. Germline loops: CDR1 MNHEY, CDR2 SVGAGI. The V end lost 2 bases, the J end lost 11 bases, and 12 bases lay between the germline ends. The CDR3 coding sequence is TGTGCCAGCAGTTACGGTGGGATACGGTACACCTTC. Translation: CASSYGGIRYTF.

The V gene is TRBV7-6, the J gene TRBJ2-7; 7 nucleotides agree with TRBD1. Trimming removed 2 bases from V and 2 bases from J; junction bases left unmatched: 6. Germline CDR1 and CDR2: SGHVS and FNYEAQ. This CDR3 spans 15 amino acids. The CDR3 sequence: CASSLIRQGPYEQYV. The DNA of the CDR3 is TGTGCCAGCAGCTTAATTCGACAGGGCCCCTACGAGCAGTACGTC.

There are many counts of this clonotype. The genes are TRBV3-1 and TRBJ2-7; no clear D. Trimming pared 6 bases from V and 1 base from J, leaving 13 bases between. The germline V gene has CDR1 LGHDT and CDR2 YNNKEL (reference sequence). CDR3 length equals 14 residues. The CDR3 nucleotides are TGTGCCAGCAGTCTTTCGGACGGGTCCTACGAGCAGTACTTC. It encodes CASSLSDGSYEQYF.

This clonotype occurred a few times. The V call is TRBV11-2, the J call TRBJ1-2, with no clear D. The CDR3 length is 14 residues. CDR1 is SGHAT and CDR2 is FQNNGV in the germline V gene. V dropped 4 bases and J dropped 7 bases, with 16 bases sitting between them. CDR3 region: CASSSFRERSGYTF. Written as DNA, the CDR3 is TGTGCCAGCAGCTCGTTTAGGGAGAGAAGTGGCTACACCTTC.

The table lists this clonotype with many counts. V gene TRBV5-6 combines with J gene TRBJ2-7, with 9 bases fitting TRBD2. Germline loops: CDR1 SGHDT, CDR2 YYEEEE. J lost 0 bases, V lost 2 bases, and 6 bases had no gene match. This CDR3 spans 16 amino acids. CDR3 DNA: TGTGCCAGCAGCTTACGCGGGGGGGCAGTCTCCTACGAGCAGTACTTC. It codes for CASSLRGGAVSYEQYF.

This clonotype occurred many times. Here the CDR3 DNA reads TGCAGTGCTCCGACAGGGGGTTCAGATACGCAGTATTTT. Encoded protein: CSAPTGGSDTQYF. This sequence joins TRBV20-1 and TRBJ2-3, with 9 positions matching TRBD1. The length of the CDR3 is 13 residues. The ends lost 5 bases at V and 4 bases at J; junction bases unmatched: 4. CDR1 and CDR2 (germline): DFQATT, SNEGSKA (reference sequence).

This clonotype was observed at least ten times. The rearrangement links TRBV7-2 to TRBJ1-5; D is undetermined. The CDR3 covers 13 residues. Germline CDR1 SGHTA, CDR2 FQGNSA. Trimming left V 5 bases short and J 5 bases short, with 10 bases between. The CDR3 spells CASSTRDYQPQHF. The CDR3 bases are TGTGCCAGCAGCACCCGGGATTATCAGCCCCAGCATTTT.

This clonotype was picked up many times. This chain links TRBV7-2 with TRBJ2-3, with 7 bases identical to TRBD2. CDR3 size: 16 residues. Germline lookup yields CDR1 SGHTA and CDR2 FQGNSA. The ends lost 8 bases at V and 0 bases at J; junction bases unmatched: 11. DNA of the CDR3: TGTGCCAGCGGCCGACGAGCGGGGTCTAGCACAGATACGCAGTATTTT. It encodes CASGRRAGSSTDTQYF.

This clonotype was counted many times. The V call is TRBV5-6, the J call TRBJ1-4; a possible D gene is TRBD1 (5 bases). The CDR3 extends over 15 amino acids. CDR1 is SGHDT and CDR2 is YYEEEE in the germline V gene. The V and J ends lost 2 bases and 7 bases respectively, with 15 bases between them. The CDR3 reads CASSFLSRDGEKLFF. CDR3 bases: TGTGCCAGCAGCTTCTTATCCAGGGACGGTGAAAAACTGTTTTTT.

The CDR3 DNA reads TGTGCCAGCAGCTTGGCCGTAGGCGGGGGTAGGGTAAATGAGCAGTTCTTC. This encodes CASSLAVGGGRVNEQFF. V and J are TRBV5-4 and TRBJ2-1, with 7 bases fitting TRBD2. Germline CDR1 reads SGHNT; CDR2 reads YYREEE (reference sequence). The CDR3 is 17 amino acids. After removal of 0 bases from V and 7 bases from J, the junction contained 13 bases not matched to a gene.